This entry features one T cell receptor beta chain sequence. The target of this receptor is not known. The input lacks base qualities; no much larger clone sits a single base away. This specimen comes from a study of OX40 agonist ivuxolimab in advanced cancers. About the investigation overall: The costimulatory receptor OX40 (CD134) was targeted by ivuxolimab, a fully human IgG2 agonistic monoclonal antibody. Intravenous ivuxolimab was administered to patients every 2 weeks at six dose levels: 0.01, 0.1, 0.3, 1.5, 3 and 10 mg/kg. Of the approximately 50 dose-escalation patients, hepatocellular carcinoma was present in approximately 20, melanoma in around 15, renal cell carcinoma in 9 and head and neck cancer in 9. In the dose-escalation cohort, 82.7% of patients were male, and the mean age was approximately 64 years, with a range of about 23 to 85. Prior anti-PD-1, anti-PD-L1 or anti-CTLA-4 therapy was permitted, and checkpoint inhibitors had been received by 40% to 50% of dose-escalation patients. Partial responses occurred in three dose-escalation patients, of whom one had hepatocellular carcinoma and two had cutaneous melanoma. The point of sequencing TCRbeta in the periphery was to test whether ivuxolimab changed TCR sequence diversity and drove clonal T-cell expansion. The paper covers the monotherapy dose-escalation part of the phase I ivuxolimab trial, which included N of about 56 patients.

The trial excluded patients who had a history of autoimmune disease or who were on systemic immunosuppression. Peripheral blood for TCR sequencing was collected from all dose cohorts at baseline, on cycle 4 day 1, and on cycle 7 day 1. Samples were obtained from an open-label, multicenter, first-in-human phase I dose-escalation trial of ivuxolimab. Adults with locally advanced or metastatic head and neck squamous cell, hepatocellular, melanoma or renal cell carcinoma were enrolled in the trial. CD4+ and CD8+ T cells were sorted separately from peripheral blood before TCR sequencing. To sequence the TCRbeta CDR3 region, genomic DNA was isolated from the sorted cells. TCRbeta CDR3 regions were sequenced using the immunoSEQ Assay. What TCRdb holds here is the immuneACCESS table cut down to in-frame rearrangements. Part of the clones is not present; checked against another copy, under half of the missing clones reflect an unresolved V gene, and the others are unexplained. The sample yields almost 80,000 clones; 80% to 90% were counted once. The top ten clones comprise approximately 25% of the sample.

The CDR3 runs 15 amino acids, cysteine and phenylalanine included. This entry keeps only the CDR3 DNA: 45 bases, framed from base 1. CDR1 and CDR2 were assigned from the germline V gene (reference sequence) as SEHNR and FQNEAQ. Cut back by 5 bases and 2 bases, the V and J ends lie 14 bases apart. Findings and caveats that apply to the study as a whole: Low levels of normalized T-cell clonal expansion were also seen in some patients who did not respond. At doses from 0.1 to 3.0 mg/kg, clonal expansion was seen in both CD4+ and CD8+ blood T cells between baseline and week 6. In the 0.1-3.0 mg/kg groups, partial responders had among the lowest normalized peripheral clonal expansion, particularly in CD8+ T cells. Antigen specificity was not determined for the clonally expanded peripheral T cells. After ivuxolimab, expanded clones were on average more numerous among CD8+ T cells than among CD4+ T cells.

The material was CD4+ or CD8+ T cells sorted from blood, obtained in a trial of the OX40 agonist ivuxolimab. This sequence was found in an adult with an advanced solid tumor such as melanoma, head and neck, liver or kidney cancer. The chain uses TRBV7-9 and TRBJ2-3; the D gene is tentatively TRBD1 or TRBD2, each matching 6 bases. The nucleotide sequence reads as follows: TGTGCCAGCAGCAGGCCGGGGGCCGTCACAGATACGCAGTATTTT. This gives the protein CASSRPGAVTDTQYF.